The present T cell receptor beta chain was sequenced within a study of cytomegalovirus exposure and HLA in healthy donors. Use of 60 Vbeta and 13 Jbeta primers characterized the PCR. This table comes from immunoSEQ multiplex PCR, and its TCRdb copy is limited to in-frame clones, with some not included. The sample has about 130,000 clones. About this clone: Its specificity is not known. The identical CDR3 is also encoded by other nucleotide sequences in the sample.

Germline-derived CDR1 and CDR2 are KGHSH and LQKENI. The CDR3 spans 14 residues. The germline V and J ends were trimmed by 3 bases and 0 bases, with 6 bases remaining between them. Overall study findings and caveats: Presence/absence analyses supposed approximately even sequencing depth among donors.

Sequencing was done on a sample of PBMCs. The V and J genes are TRBV18 and TRBJ2-1; no firm D call. The origin of this receptor is a woman aged 55-75 years in good health and CMV-seronegative. DNA of the CDR3: TGTGCCAGCTCACCGCCGAGCTCCTACAATGAGCAGTTCTTC. Protein sequence: CASSPPSSYNEQFF.